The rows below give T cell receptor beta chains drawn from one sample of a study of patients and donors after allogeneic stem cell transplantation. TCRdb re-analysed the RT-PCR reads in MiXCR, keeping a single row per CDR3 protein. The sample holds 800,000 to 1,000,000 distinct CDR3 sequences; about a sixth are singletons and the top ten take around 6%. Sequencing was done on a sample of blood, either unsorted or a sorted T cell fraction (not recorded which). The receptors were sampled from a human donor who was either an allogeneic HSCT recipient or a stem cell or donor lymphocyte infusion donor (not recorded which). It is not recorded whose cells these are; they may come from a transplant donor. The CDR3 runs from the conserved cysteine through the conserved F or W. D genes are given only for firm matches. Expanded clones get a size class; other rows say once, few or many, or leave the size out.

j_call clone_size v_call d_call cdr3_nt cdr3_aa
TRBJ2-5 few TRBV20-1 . TGCAGTGCTAGTGAGTCGGGGGAGACCCAGTACTTC CSASESGETQYF
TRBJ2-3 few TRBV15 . TGTGCCACCAGAGGATTGGGCACAGATACGCAGTATTTT CATRGLGTDTQYF
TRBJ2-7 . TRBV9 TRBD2 TGTGCCAGCAGCGCACTAGCGGGAGGGCAGTACTTC CASSALAGGQYF
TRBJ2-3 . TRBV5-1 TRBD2 TGCGCCAGCAGCTCGGGACTAGCGGGGGGGCTGGGCACAGATACGCAGTATTTT CASSSGLAGGLGTDTQYF
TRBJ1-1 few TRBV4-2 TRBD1 TGTGCCAGCAGCGGCCTGGGACAGGGGGGCACTGAAGCTTTCTTT CASSGLGQGGTEAFF
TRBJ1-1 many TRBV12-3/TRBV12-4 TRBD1 TGTGCCAGCAGTTTAACAGGGGCCCTTGAAGCTTTCTTT CASSLTGALEAFF
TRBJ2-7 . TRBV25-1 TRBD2 TGTGCCAGCAGTGTTGGGTTACTAGCGGGCGCAGCCGAGTACTTC CASSVGLLAGAAEYF
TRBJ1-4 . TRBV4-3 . TGCGCCAGCAGCCAAGATCCAGGAGGTTTGGGTGAAAAACTGTTTTTT CASSQDPGGLGEKLFF
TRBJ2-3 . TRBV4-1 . TGCGCCAGCAGCCAGGCGGGGAGAGTTGATACGCAGTATTTT CASSQAGRVDTQYF
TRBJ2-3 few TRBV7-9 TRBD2 TGTGCCAGCAGCTTAGCCAGCGGCGGGAGTCGTACAGATACGCAGTATTTT CASSLASGGSRTDTQYF
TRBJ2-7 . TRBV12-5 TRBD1 TGTGCTAGTGGTTTGCCGGGACAGAAGTACTTC CASGLPGQKYF